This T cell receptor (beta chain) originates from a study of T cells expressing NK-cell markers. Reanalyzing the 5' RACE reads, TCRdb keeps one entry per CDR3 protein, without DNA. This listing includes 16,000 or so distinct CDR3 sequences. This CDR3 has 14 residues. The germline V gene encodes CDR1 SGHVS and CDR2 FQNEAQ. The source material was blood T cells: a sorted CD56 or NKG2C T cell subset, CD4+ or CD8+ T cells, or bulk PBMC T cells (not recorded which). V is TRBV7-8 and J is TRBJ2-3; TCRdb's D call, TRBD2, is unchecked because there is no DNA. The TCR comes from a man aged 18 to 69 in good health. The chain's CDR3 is CASSLFAAGGSQYF.